A single sample gave rise to the 24 T cell receptor beta chains below, sequenced in a study of CD8 T cells in Susac syndrome (dated by TCRdb to 2018 to 2020). The library was made by the immunoSEQ multiplex PCR assay. RNA was extracted using the RNeasy kit, and roughly 0.5 to 1 ug of the RNA was reverse transcribed with random hexamers. TCRdb applied fastp at Q25 and MiXCR to the public reads, then kept only in-frame beta chains. CDR3 protein sequences are deduplicated, and each keeps its most common genes and DNA. This sample comprises approximately 260,000 distinct CDR3 sequences, 90% to 96% of them detected only once. Clones ranked in the top ten supply 0.095% to 0.12% of the sample. The material sequenced was CD4+ T cells from PBMCs. The receptors here all came from a human donor with Susac syndrome.

This chain links TRBV12-3 or TRBV12-4 with TRBJ2-7; TRBD1 might be the D (6 bases). The CDR3 length is 14 residues. V was shortened by 5 bases and J by 1 base, with 12 bases between the two germline ends. In DNA form, the CDR3 reads TGTGCCAGCAGTGACCGGGACATATCCTACGAGCAGTACTTC. It translates to CASSDRDISYEQYF.

The rearrangement links TRBV29-1 to TRBJ2-7, with D tentatively TRBD1 (5 bases). The CDR3 sequence is 13 residues long. V lost 6 bases to trimming and J lost 3 bases, with 15 bases between them. Germline V CDR1 and CDR2: SQVTM, ANQGSEA. The DNA of the CDR3 is TGCAGCGTAGTGCAGGGTCCAAACTACGAGCAGTACTTC. Its translation is CSVVQGPNYEQYF.

The CDR3 protein is CASTRDYGYTF. As DNA, the CDR3 is TGTGCCAGTACCCGGGACTATGGCTACACCTTC. J is TRBJ1-2 and V is TRBV19; D is ambiguous. This CDR3 contains 11 residues. Germline V gene lookup returns CDR1 LNHDA and CDR2 SQIVND (reference sequence). V was shortened by 7 bases and J by 3 bases, with 6 bases between the two germline ends.

The rearrangement links TRBV20-1 to TRBJ2-1, with a weak D call TRBD1 (6 bases). Germline CDR1 DFQATT, CDR2 SNEGSKA (reference sequence). Trimming stripped 4 bases from V and 0 bases from J, with 10 bases between. The CDR3 has 14 residues. The CDR3 protein is CSANRESSYNEQFF. The CDR3 DNA reads TGCAGTGCTAACAGGGAAAGCTCCTACAATGAGCAGTTCTTC.

V and J are TRBV20-1 and TRBJ1-1, with TRBD1 as a possible D gene (5 bases). The V gene lost 3 bases and the J gene lost 0 bases, with 8 bases spanning the gap. Per germline, CDR1 DFQATT and CDR2 SNEGSKA (reference sequence). This CDR3 region has 13 residues. The CDR3 region is CSARGVLNTEAFF. CDR3 coding DNA: TGCAGTGCTAGGGGGGTCCTGAACACTGAAGCTTTCTTT.

This sequence joins TRBV28 and TRBJ1-5; tentatively, D is TRBD1 (6 bases). CDR1 and CDR2 (germline): MDHEN, SYDVKM. The CDR3 sequence is 14 residues long. The V end was cut by 9 bases, the J end by 1 base, with 13 bases between. The chain's CDR3 is CASSTGMSNQPQHF. Written as DNA, the CDR3 is TGTGCCAGTAGTACAGGGATGAGCAATCAGCCCCAGCATTTT.

The chain couples TRBV4-1 to TRBJ1-5; D unresolved. The CDR3 loop spans 15 amino acids. The germline gives CDR1 MGHRA, CDR2 YSYEKL. V gave up 8 bases and J gave up 2 bases, with 16 bases separating them. Written as DNA, the CDR3 is TGCGCCAGCCGTGCGGCAGGAGGGCGCAATCAGCCCCAGCATTTT. It codes for CASRAAGGRNQPQHF.

The chain has TRBV3-1 and TRBJ2-7, with D hard to call. This CDR3 contains 11 residues. The germline V gene encodes CDR1 LGHDT and CDR2 YNNKEL (reference sequence). V was clipped by 3 bases and J by 1 base, with 1 base between them. CDR3 sequence reads: CASSQSYEQYF. The CDR3 DNA reads as TGTGCCAGCAGCCAGTCCTACGAGCAGTACTTC.

The chain couples TRBV12-3 or TRBV12-4 to TRBJ1-1, with D tentatively TRBD1 (5 bases). This CDR3 has 13 amino acids. Trimming left V 6 bases short and J 11 bases short, with 19 bases between. CDR3 sequence reads: CASREQVDSVAFF. DNA of the CDR3: TGTGCCAGCAGAGAGCAGGTTGACAGTGTTGCTTTCTTT.

This rearrangement joins TRBV25-1 to TRBJ2-1; D call uncertain. V was pared by 5 bases and J by 0 bases, with 11 bases between. In germline, CDR1 is MGHDK, CDR2 SYGVNS. The CDR3 loop spans 15 amino acids. The CDR3 region is CASSLAGSSYNEQFF. For the CDR3, the DNA is TGTGCCAGCAGTCTTGCAGGCAGCTCCTACAATGAGCAGTTCTTC.

In DNA form, the CDR3 reads TGCGCCAGCAGCTTAAACCCGCAGGGGATTGGGGAAAAACTGTTTTTT. Its protein is CASSLNPQGIGEKLFF. The chain joins TRBV5-1 to TRBJ1-4; TRBD1 is a possible D gene (6 bases). The V gene lost 2 bases and the J gene lost 8 bases, with 19 bases spanning the gap. CDR3 length: 16 residues. Germline loops: CDR1 SGHRS, CDR2 YFSETQ.

This clonotype showed up just once. The V and J genes are TRBV20-1 and TRBJ2-7, with TRBD2 matching 8 bases. Trimming cost V 6 bases and J 2 bases; bases outside gene matches: 9. The CDR3 length is 14 residues. Germline-derived CDR1 and CDR2 are DFQATT and SNEGSKA (reference sequence). CDR3 in DNA: TGCAGTGCCCGGACGGTAGCGGGAACCTACGAGCAGTACTTC. Translation: CSARTVAGTYEQYF.

The chain is built from TRBV9 and TRBJ2-7; TRBD2 matches at 9 bases. V lost 8 bases, J lost 4 bases, and 7 bases stayed unmatched. Germline V gives CDR1 SGDLS, CDR2 YYNGEE. The length of the CDR3 is 13 residues. CDR3 nucleotide sequence: TGTGCCAGTGCGCGTAGCGGGAGTTACGAGCAGTACTTC. It translates to CASARSGSYEQYF.

V and J are TRBV20-1 and TRBJ1-5; D ambiguous. Germline V gene lookup returns CDR1 DFQATT and CDR2 SNEGSKA (reference sequence). This CDR3 is 13 amino acids long. The V gene lost 3 bases and the J gene lost 5 bases, with 11 bases spanning the gap. The CDR3 loop reads CSARPGSDQPQHF. The CDR3 DNA reads as TGCAGTGCTAGGCCTGGGTCCGATCAGCCCCAGCATTTT.

The chain employs TRBV3-1 and TRBJ2-6; D is possibly TRBD2 (6 bases). V lost 3 bases and J 0 bases, leaving 6 bases between the germline ends. The germline V gene has CDR1 LGHDT and CDR2 YNNKEL (reference sequence). The CDR3 consists of 15 residues. CDR3 coding DNA: TGTGCCAGCAGCCATAGCGGCTCTGGGGCCAACGTCCTGACTTTC. It encodes CASSHSGSGANVLTF.

Here the CDR3 reads CSARASGGQPQHF. The CDR3 nucleotides are TGCAGTGCTAGAGCCTCCGGAGGTCAGCCCCAGCATTTT. This chain links TRBV20-1 with TRBJ1-5; no reliable D call. CDR3 length: 13 residues. The V gene lost 1 base and the J gene lost 6 bases, with 10 bases spanning the gap. Germline V gene lookup returns CDR1 DFQATT and CDR2 SNEGSKA (reference sequence).

This chain uses TRBV28 with TRBJ1-5; TRBD1 might be the D (6 bases). Deletions cut 4 bases from V and 6 bases from J, with 13 bases between. This CDR3 spans 14 amino acids. The germline V gene has CDR1 MDHEN and CDR2 SYDVKM. CDR3 protein: CASSYPGEGQPQHF. The CDR3 DNA is TGTGCCAGCAGTTACCCAGGGGAAGGTCAGCCCCAGCATTTT.

This rearrangement joins TRBV29-1 to TRBJ2-1, with TRBD2 matching over 8 bases. The trim removed 4 bases at V and 4 bases at J, leaving 3 bases unmatched. Germline loops: CDR1 SQVTM, CDR2 ANQGSEA. The CDR3 is 13 residues long. The chain's CDR3 is CSVVSGNYNEQFF. CDR3 DNA: TGCAGCGTTGTTAGCGGGAATTACAATGAGCAGTTCTTC.

The chain uses TRBV4-1 and TRBJ2-3; no clear D. V shed 4 bases and J shed 0 bases, with 14 bases lying between them. The CDR3 is 16 residues long. CDR1 is MGHRA, CDR2 YSYEKL, per germline. CDR3 in amino acids: CASSPRYGFSTDTQYF. The CDR3 coding sequence is TGCGCCAGCAGCCCGCGGTACGGGTTTAGCACAGATACGCAGTATTTT.

The chain recombines TRBV29-1 with TRBJ1-2, with 7 positions matching TRBD1. The V segment lost 7 bases and the J segment 4 bases; nucleotides outside the gene matches: 9. The CDR3 has 13 amino acids. The germline CDR1 and CDR2 sequences are SQVTM and ANQGSEA. The CDR3: CSALDRVSYGYTF. The CDR3 bases are TGCAGCGCCCTTGACAGGGTCTCCTATGGCTACACCTTC.

J is TRBJ2-5 and V is TRBV20-1; 14 nucleotides align to TRBD2. CDR3 length: 18 residues. V shed 1 base and J 4 bases; nucleotides not matched to a gene: 11. Germline loops: CDR1 DFQATT, CDR2 SNEGSKA (reference sequence). CDR3 residues: CSARGGLAGDFKGETQYF. CDR3 DNA: TGCAGTGCTAGAGGGGGACTAGCGGGAGACTTTAAGGGAGAGACCCAGTACTTC.

The rearrangement uses TRBV20-1 and TRBJ2-4; D unclear. This CDR3 has 15 residues. Looked up from germline, CDR1 is DFQATT and CDR2 is SNEGSKA (reference sequence). Trimming took 0 bases from V and 1 from J, leaving 10 bases between them. CDR3 residues: CSAREVLGAKNIQYF. CDR3 nucleotides: TGCAGTGCTAGAGAAGTCCTGGGGGCCAAAAACATTCAGTACTTC.

This rearrangement joins TRBV20-1 to TRBJ1-5; D is perhaps TRBD1 (5 bases). V lost 5 bases to trimming and J lost 4 bases, with 12 bases between them. There are 13 residues in the CDR3. Germline CDR1 is DFQATT and CDR2 is SNEGSKA (reference sequence). The CDR3 nucleotides are TGCAGTGCTCTCCGAGGGGTAAATCAGCCCCAGCATTTT. Encoded protein: CSALRGVNQPQHF.

V gene TRBV9 combines with J gene TRBJ2-6; unclear D gene. The germline gives CDR1 SGDLS, CDR2 YYNGEE. The germline V and J ends were trimmed by 3 bases and 0 bases, with 7 bases remaining between them. The CDR3 runs to 15 residues. CDR3 amino acids: CASSDQSSGANVLTF. In DNA, the CDR3 is TGTGCCAGCAGCGACCAATCCTCTGGGGCCAACGTCCTGACTTTC. The complete variable domain, with remaining parts taken from reference TRBV9 and TRBJ2-6, reads DSGVTQTPKHLITATGQRVTLRCSPRSGDLSVYWYQQSLDQGLQFLIQYYNGEERAKGNILERFSAQQFPDLHSELNLSSLELGDSALYFCASSDQSSGANVLTFGAGSRLTVL.